The clone carrying this TCR beta chain has just a few counts. Unique molecular identifiers were used in preparing the TCRbeta library. MiXCR, run by TCRdb on the PCR reads, gives a single entry per CDR3 protein. Here the sample spans 210,000 or so distinct CDR3 sequences, roughly a tenth being singletons. This sample is part of a study of T-cell reconstitution after alpha-beta-depleted transplantation in children. Trimming removed 5 bases from V and 4 bases from J, with 12 bases in between. The CDR3 loop spans 13 amino acids. The germline gives CDR1 SEHNR, CDR2 FQNEAQ (reference sequence). The rearrangement uses TRBV7-9 and TRBJ2-7; D call uncertain. The sequencing used PBMCs from the stem cell graft donor, collected from the stem cell graft. The receptor comes from a human donor who donated a stem cell graft to a child with acute lymphoblastic leukemia. This CDR3 is CASSDQRRYEQYF. As DNA, the CDR3 is TGTGCCAGCAGCGACCAACGTCGTTACGAGCAGTACTTC.